This T cell receptor (beta chain) was found in a study of blood T cell repertoires in COVID-19 (dated by TCRdb to 2019 to 2021). In the study overall: Collaborator samples came from the United States, Italy and Spain and covered acute and convalescent phases of COVID-19. The prospective study material was composed of cDNA or gDNA derived from T cells, B-cell-depleted T cells, or PBMCs. Deeply sampled blood TCRbeta repertoires from subjects exposed to, actively infected with, or recovered from COVID-19 were included in the dataset. The repertoires were released in a freely available public database intended as a resource for research on the immune response to SARS-CoV-2. Samples were obtained from the ongoing ImmuneRACE study (first 160 participants) and from over 1,000 subjects provided by 6 global collaborators. The sample metadata nearly always contained a de-identified subject ID, COVID-19 status, age in years and sex. Where available, HLA class I and class II types were taken from metadata supplied by the sample provider and were not determined by assay-based typing.

Remarks on this clone: Its antigen target is currently unknown. The input lacks base qualities; no much larger clone sits a single base away.

TCRbeta CDR3 regions were amplified from genomic DNA using the immunoSEQ Assay, a bias-controlled multiplex PCR. The authors' analysis ran thus. The number of nucleated cells in each sample was estimated from the amplification of reference gene primers within the assay. To quantify the absolute abundance of each unique TCRbeta CDR3 rearrangement, sequence reads were collapsed and filtered. Productive Simpson clonality was computed per sample as the square root of Simpson's diversity index over productive rearrangements. The immuneACCESS repertoire file appears here via TCRdb, limited to in-frame rearrangements. These files lack a portion of the clones; in checked studies, under half of the deficit traces to unresolved V genes, and the cause of the others is not known. V and J calls and clone size are given by that table; D and trimming were obtained from the DNA. This sample comprises about 71,000 clones, 83% of them detected only once. Of the sample, less than 8% falls within the top ten clones.

Clipping removes 2 bases from V and 5 bases from J, with 7 as the unmatched junction base count. Reading the germline V gene gives CDR1 MNHEY and CDR2 SVGEGT. The CDR3 covers 17 residues, taking in both the cysteine and the phenylalanine. Of the read, only the CDR3 DNA is kept; its 51 bases are in frame from base 1. Study-wide findings and limitations: How much clinical and demographic metadata was included differed by source and by participant, and the metadata was provided uncurated.

In Seattle, one collaborating source enrolled patients while the infection was active and tracked those patients longitudinally over the course of disease. Each collaborating institution followed its own protocols to collect whole blood in K2EDTA tubes. Collaborator samples were shipped for TCRbeta analysis as frozen whole blood, isolated PBMCs, or DNA extracted from either sample type. The sample comprised peripheral blood. The chain is encoded by TRBV6-2 or TRBV6-3 joined to TRBJ2-5; TRBD2 agrees with 14 junctional bases. This sequence originates from a man aged 30-40 years with COVID-19, enrolled during active disease. The nucleotides read TGTGCCAGCAGTTACAACTTGGGACTAGCGGGAGAGGAGACCCAGTACTTC. Translated, this gives CASSYNLGLAGEETQYF.